This T cell receptor (beta chain) appears in the sequencing data of a study of T cells after posttransplantation cyclophosphamide. This CDR3 is built from 13 residues. Germline values: CDR1 SQVTM, CDR2 ANQGSEA. Trimming took off 6 bases at V and 4 bases at J, with 15 bases between the two ends. This clone was counted ten times or more. Libraries were prepared by immunoSEQ multiplex PCR; TCRdb keeps only in-frame clonotypes and omits some of them. The repertoire consists of under 30,000 clones, none detected only once. On the day of bone marrow donation, the related graft donor provided peripheral blood.

This TCR was recovered from a woman aged 55 to 70 in good health, CMV-negative, and a related stem cell transplant donor. The chain recombines TRBV29-1 with TRBJ1-1; TRBD1 is a possible D gene (6 bases). Sample: PBMCs. The CDR3 DNA sequence: TGCAGCGTCGCACAGGGAAGTGTCACTGAAGCTTTCTTT. Translation gives CSVAQGSVTEAFF. Full variable domain (remainder filled in from reference TRBV29-1 and TRBJ1-1): SAVISQKPSRDICQRGTSLTIQCQVDSQVTMMFWYRQQPGQSLTLIATANQGSEATYESGFVIDKFPISRPNLTFSTLTVSNMSPEDSSIYLCSVAQGSVTEAFFGQGTRLTVV.